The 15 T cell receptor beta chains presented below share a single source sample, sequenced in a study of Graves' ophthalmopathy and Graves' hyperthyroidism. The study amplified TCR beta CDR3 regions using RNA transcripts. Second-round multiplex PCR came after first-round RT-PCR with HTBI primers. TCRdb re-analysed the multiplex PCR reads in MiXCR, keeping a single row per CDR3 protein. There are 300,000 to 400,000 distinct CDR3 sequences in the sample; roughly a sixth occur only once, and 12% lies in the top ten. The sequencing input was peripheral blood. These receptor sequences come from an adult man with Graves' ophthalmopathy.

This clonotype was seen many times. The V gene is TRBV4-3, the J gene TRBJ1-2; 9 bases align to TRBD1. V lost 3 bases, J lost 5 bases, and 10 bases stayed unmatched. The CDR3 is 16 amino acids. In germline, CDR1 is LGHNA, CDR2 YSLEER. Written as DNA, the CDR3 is TGCGCCAGCAGCCAGGAGCTCACAGGGGGCAGTTATGGCTACACCTTC. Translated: CASSQELTGGSYGYTF.

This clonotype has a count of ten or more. The CDR3 loop is CASSLEMAGLYEQYF. DNA for the CDR3: TGTGCCAGCAGCTTAGAGATGGCGGGACTCTACGAGCAGTACTTC. The chain combines TRBV11-2 with TRBJ2-7; the D gene is possibly TRBD2 (6 bases). Per the germline V gene, CDR1 is SGHAT and CDR2 is FQNNGV. CDR3 size: 15 residues. V lost 0 bases and J 3 bases, leaving 12 bases between the germline ends.

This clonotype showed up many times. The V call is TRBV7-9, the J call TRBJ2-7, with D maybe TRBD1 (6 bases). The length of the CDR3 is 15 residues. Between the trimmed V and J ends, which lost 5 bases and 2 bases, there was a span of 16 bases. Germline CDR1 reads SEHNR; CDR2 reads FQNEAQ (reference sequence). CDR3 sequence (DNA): TGTGCCAGCAGCCTACTTAGTAGGGGGACCTACGAGCAGTACTTC. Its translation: CASSLLSRGTYEQYF.

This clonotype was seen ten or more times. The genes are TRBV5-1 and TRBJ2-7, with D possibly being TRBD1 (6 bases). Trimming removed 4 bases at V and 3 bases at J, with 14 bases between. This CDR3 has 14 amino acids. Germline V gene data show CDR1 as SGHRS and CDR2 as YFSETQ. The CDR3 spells CASSLGADYYEQYF. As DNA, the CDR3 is TGCGCCAGCAGCCTGGGGGCAGATTACTACGAGCAGTACTTC.

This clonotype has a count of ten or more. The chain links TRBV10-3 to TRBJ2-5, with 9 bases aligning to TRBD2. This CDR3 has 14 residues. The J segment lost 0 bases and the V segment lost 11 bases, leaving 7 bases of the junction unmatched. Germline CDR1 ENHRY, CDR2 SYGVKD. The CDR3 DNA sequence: TGTGCCGCGGGGGTAGCGGGGGACCAAGAGACCCAGTACTTC. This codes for CAAGVAGDQETQYF.

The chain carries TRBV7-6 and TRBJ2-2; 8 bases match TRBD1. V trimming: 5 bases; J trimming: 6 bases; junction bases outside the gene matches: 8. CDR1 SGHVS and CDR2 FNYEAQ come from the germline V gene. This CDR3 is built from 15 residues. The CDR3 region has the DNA TGTGCCAGCAGCCTAATACCACAGGGGGCCGGGGAGCTGTTTTTT. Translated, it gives CASSLIPQGAGELFF.

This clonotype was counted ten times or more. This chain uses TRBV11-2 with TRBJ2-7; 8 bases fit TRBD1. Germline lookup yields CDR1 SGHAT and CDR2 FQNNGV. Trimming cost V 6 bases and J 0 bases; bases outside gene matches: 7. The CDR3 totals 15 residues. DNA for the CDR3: TGTGCCAGCAGTCCGGGACAGGCGAGCTCCTACGAGCAGTACTTC. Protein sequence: CASSPGQASSYEQYF.

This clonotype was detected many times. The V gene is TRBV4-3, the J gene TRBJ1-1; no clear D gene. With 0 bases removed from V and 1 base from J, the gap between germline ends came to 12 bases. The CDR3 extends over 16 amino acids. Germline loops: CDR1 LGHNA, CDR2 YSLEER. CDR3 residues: CASSQEIARANTEAFF. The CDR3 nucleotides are TGCGCCAGCAGCCAAGAAATAGCCCGGGCGAACACTGAAGCTTTCTTT.

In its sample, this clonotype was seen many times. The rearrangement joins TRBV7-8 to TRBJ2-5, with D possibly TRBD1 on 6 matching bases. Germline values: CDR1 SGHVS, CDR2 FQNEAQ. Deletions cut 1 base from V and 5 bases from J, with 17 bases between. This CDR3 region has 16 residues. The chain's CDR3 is CASSLVGGAVVETQYF. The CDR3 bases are TGTGCCAGCAGCTTAGTTGGGGGCGCGGTGGTCGAGACCCAGTACTTC. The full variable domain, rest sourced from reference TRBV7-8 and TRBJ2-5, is GAGVSQSPRYKVAKRGQDVALRCDPISGHVSLFWYQQALGQGPEFLTYFQNEAQLDKSGLPSDRFFAERPEGSVSTLKIQRTQQEDSAVYLCASSLVGGAVVETQYFGPGTRLLVL.

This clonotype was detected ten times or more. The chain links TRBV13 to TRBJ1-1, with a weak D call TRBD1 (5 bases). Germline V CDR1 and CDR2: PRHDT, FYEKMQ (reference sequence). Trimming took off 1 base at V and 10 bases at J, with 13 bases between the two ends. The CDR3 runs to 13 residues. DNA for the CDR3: TGTGCCAGCAGCTTAGAACAAGACAGACGAGCTTTCTTT. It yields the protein CASSLEQDRRAFF.

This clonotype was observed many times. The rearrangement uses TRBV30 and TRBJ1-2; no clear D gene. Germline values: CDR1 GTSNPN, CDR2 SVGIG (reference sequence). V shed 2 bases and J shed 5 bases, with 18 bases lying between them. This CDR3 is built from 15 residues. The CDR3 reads CAWSPPGRTLYGYTF. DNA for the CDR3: TGTGCCTGGAGTCCACCGGGAAGAACCCTGTATGGCTACACCTTC. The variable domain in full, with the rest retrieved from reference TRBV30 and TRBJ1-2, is SQTIHQWPATLVQPVGSPLSLECTVEGTSNPNLYWYRQAAGRGLQLLFYSVGIGQISSEVPQNLSASRPQDRQFILSSKKLLLSDSGFYLCAWSPPGRTLYGYTFGSGTRLTVV.

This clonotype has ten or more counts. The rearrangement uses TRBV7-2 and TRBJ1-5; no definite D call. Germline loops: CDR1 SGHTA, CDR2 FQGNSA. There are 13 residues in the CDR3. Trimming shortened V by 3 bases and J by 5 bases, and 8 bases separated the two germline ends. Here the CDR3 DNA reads TGTGCCAGCAGCTTCACAGTTTATCAGCCCCAGCATTTT. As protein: CASSFTVYQPQHF.

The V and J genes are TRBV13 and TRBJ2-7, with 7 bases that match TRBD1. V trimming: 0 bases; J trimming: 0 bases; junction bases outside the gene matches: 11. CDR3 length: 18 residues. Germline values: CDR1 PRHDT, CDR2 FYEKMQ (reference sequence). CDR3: CASSLGGAGTATSYEQYF. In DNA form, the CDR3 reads TGTGCCAGCAGCTTAGGCGGAGCCGGGACAGCCACCTCCTACGAGCAGTACTTC.

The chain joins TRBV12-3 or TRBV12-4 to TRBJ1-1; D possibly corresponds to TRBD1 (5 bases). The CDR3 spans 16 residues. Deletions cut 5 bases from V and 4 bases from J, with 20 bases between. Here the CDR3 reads CASSEPGFHYTTEAFF. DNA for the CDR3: TGTGCCAGCAGTGAACCAGGGTTCCACTACACCACTGAAGCTTTCTTT.

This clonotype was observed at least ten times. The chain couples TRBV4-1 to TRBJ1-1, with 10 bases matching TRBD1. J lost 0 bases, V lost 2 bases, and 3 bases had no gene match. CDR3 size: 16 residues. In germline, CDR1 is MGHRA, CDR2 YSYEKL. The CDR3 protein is CASSQRTGGLNTEAFF. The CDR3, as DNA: TGCGCCAGCAGCCAACGGACAGGGGGTCTGAACACTGAAGCTTTCTTT.